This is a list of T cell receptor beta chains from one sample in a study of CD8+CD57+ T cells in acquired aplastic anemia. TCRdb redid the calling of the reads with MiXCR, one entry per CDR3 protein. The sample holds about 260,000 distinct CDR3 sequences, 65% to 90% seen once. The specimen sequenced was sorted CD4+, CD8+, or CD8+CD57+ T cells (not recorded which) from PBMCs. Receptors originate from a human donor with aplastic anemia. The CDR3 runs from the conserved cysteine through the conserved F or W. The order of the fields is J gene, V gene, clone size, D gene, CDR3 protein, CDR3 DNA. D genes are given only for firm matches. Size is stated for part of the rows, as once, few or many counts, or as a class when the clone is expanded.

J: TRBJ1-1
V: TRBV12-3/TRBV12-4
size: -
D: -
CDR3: CASSLYRPTPLNTEAFF
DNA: TGTGCCAGCAGTTTATACAGGCCAACGCCGTTGAACACTGAAGCTTTCTTT

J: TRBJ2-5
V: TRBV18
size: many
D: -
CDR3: CASSPPGEETQYF
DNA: TGTGCCAGCTCACCACCAGGGGAAGAGACCCAGTACTTC

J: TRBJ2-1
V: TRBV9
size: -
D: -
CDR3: CASSRDSGGDNTQFF
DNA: TGTGCCAGCAGCAGGGATAGCGGAGGCGACAATACGCAGTTCTTC

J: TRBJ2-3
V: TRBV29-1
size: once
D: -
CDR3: CGGGAGTTDTQYF
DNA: TGTGGCGGCGGGGCAGGGACTACAGATACGCAGTATTTT

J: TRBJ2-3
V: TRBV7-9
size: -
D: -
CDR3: CASSWGRTDTQYF
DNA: TGTGCCAGCAGCTGGGGGCGCACAGATACGCAGTATTTT

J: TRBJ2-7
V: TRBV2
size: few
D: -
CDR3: CASSEPGSHEQYF
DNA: TGTGCCAGCAGTGAACCAGGATCGCACGAGCAGTACTTC

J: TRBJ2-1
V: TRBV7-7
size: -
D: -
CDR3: CASSLAPGSTYEQQFF
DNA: TGTGCTAGCAGCTTAGCGCCAGGCTCAACCTACGAGCAGCAGTTCTTC

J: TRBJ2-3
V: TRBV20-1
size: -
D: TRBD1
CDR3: CSAEPPGQGSTDTQYF
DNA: TGCAGTGCTGAGCCTCCGGGACAGGGGAGCACAGATACGCAGTATTTT

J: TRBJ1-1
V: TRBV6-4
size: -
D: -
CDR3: CATSTPRGHTVSRTEAFF
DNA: TGTGCCACCAGCACACCGCGTGGGCACACAGTTTCGAGGACTGAAGCTTTCTTT

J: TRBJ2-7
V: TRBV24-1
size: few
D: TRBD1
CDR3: CATSGGTANSYEQYF
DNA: TGTGCCACCAGTGGAGGGACAGCAAACAGCTACGAGCAGTACTTC

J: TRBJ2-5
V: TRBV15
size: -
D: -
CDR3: CATSSGSAPETQYF
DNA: TGTGCCACTAGCAGTGGCAGCGCCCCAGAGACCCAGTACTTC

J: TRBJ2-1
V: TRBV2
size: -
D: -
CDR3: CASSGGGGTGTDEQFF
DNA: TGTGCCAGCAGTGGGGGGGGCGGAACCGGCACTGATGAGCAGTTTTTC

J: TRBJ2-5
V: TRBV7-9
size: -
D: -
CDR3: CASSEGGGRETQYF
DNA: TGTGCCAGCAGCGAAGGGGGGGGCCGGGAGACCCAGTACTTC

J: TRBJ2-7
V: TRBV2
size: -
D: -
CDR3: CASGELGPLPYEQYF
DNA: TGTGCCAGCGGGGAGCTGGGGCCCCTTCCCTACGAGCAGTACTTC

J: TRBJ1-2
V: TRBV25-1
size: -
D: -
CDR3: CASSEIGGYTF
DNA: TGTGCCAGCAGTGAAATCGGTGGCTACACCTTC

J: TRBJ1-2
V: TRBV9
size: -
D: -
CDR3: CASSLTSGADYGDTF
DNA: TGTGCCAGCAGCTTGACATCGGGCGCCGACTATGGCGACACCTTC

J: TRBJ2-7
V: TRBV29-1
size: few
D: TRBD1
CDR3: CSAGDRAYEQYF
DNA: TGCAGCGCAGGGGACAGGGCCTACGAGCAGTACTTC

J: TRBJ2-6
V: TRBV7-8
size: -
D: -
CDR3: CASSLAGSPDTRYNVLTF
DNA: TGTGCCAGCAGCTTAGCGGGGAGTCCCGATACGCGGTATAACGTCCTGACTTTC

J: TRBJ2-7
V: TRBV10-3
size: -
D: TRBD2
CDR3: CAVGLAGEQYF
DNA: TGTGCCGTGGGACTAGCTGGCGAGCAGTACTTC

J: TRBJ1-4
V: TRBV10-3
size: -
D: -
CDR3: CASSDGEETEKLFF
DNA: TGTGCCAGCAGTGACGGGGAAGAGACTGAAAAACTGTTTTTT

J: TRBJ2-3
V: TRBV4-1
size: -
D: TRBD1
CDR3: CASSQDITGGSPATQYF
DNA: TGCGCCAGCAGCCAAGATATAACAGGGGGTTCCCCAGCCACACAGTATTTT

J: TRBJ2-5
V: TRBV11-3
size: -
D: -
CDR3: CATSRDTEEETQYF
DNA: TGTGCCACCAGCAGAGACACCGAGGAAGAGACCCAGTACTTC

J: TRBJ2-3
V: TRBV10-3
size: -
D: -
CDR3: CAISGGDYDTQYF
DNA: TGTGCCATCAGTGGGGGAGATTACGATACGCAGTATTTT

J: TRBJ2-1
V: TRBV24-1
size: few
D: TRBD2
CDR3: CATGTSGGFFNEQFF
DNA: TGTGCCACCGGGACTAGCGGGGGGTTTTTCAATGAGCAGTTCTTC

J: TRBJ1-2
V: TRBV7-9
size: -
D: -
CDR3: CASSLAVAGGANF
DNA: -

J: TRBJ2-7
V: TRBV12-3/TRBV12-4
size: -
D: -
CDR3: CASSPWSVQYF
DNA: TGTGCCAGCAGCCCCTGGTCGGTGCAGTACTTC

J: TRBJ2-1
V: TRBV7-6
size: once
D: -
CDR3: CASTLRRGPSGDNQFF
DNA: TGTGCCAGCACCCTACGAAGGGGCCCCTCTGGCGATAACCAGTTCTTC

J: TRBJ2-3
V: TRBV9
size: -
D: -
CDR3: CASGETTFTDTQF
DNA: TGTGCCAGCGGCGAGACTACCTTCACTGATACGCAGTTT

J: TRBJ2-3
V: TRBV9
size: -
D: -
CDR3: CASSGDSTDTQYF
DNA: TGTGCCAGCAGCGGAGACTCCACAGATACGCAGTATTTT

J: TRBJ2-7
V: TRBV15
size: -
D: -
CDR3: CATSIGPVRDTQYF
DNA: TGTGCCACCAGCATAGGCCCAGTCCGAGATACGCAGTACTTC

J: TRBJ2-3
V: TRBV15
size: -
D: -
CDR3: CATSRDTQIYAQYF
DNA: TGTGCCACCAGCAGAGATACGCAGATCTACGCGCAGTATTTT

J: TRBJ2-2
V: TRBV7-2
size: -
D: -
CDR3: CASSLVPGPDTF
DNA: TGTGCCAGCAGCTTAGTCCCAGGGCCGGATACTTTT

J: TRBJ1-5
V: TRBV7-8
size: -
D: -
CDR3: CASSLVRATGNQPQHF
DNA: TGTGCCAGCAGTTTGGTGAGGGCTACCGGCAATCAGCCCCAGCATTTT

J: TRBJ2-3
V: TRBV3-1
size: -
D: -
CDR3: CASSSATAVYAQYF
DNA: TGTGCCAGCAGCTCCGCGACAGCAGTTTATGCGCAGTATTTC

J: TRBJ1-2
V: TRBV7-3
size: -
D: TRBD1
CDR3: CASRQGVSGEPF
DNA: TGTGCCAGCAGACAGGGGGTCTCCGGGGAGCCGTTC

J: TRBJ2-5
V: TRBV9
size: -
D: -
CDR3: CATSRGSQQKTQYF
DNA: TGTGCCACCAGCAGAGGGAGCCAGCAAAAGACCCAGTACTTC

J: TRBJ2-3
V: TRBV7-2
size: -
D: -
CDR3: CASSYRPAGTAHF
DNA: TGTGCCAGCAGCTATCGTCCAGCCGGTACAGCCCATTTC

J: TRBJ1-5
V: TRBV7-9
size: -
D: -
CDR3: CASSLGSGRKKQHF
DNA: TGTGCCAGCAGCTTGGGGTCAGGGAGAAAGAAGCAGCATTTT

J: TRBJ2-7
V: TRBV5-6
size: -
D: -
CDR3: CASSLERDFPYEQYF
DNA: TGTGCCAGCAGCTTGGAGAGGGACTTCCCCTACGAGCAGTACTTC

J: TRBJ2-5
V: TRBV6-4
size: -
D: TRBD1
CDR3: CASSHGTGRPETQYF
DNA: TGTGCCAGCAGCCACGGGACAGGGCGTCCAGAGACCCAGTACTTC

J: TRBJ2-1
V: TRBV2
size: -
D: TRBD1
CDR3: CASSRVRQGGNEQFF
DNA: TGTGCCAGCAGCAGGGTTAGACAGGGGGGGAATGAGCAGTTCTTC

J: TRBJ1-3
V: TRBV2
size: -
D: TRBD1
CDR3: CASTSPGRQGISGNTIYF
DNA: TGTGCCAGCACCTCTCCCGGGAGACAGGGAATCTCTGGAAACACCATATATTTT

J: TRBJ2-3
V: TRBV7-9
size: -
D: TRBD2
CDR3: CACGLAGGHETQYF
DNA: TGCGCCTGCGGCTTAGCGGGGGGTCACGAGACGCAGTATTTT

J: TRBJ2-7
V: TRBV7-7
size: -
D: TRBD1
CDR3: CASSYGTGDYEQYF
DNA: TGTGCCAGCAGCTATGGGACAGGAGACTACGAGCAGTACTTC

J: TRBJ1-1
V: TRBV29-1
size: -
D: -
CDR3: CSVASTQGNTEAFF
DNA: TGCAGCGTTGCGTCAACGCAGGGGAACACTGAAGCTTTCTTT

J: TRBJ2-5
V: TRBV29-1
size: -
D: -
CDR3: CSVSIQETQYF
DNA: TGCAGCGTCTCCATCCAAGAGACCCAGTACTTC

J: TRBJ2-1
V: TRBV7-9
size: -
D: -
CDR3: CASSFTKPMCNNEQFF
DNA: TGTGCCAGCAGCTTTACGAAGCCAATGTGCAACAATGAGCAGTTCTTC

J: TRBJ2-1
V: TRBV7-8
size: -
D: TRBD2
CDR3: CASSRPTSGGTEYNEQFF
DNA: TGTGCCAGCAGTCGACCGACTAGCGGGGGGACGGAATACAATGAGCAGTTCTTC

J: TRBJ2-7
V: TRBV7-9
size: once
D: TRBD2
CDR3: CASSCQGIGGSDEF
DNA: TGTGCCAGCAGCTGTCAAGGAATCGGGGGGAGCGATGAGTTC

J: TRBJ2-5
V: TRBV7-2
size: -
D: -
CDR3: CASSLDPGQRDQETQYF
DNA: TGTGCCAGCAGCTTGGATCCGGGACAGCGGGACCAAGAGACCCAGTACTTC

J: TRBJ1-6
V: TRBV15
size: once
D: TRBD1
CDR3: CASSSDRGQATLHF
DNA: TGTGCCAGCAGCTCGGACAGGGGGCAAGCAACCCTCCACTTT

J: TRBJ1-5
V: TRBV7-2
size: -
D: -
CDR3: CASSLAGWGYDQYQHF
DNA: TGTGCCAGCAGCTTAGCGGGGTGGGGGTACGATCAGTACCAGCATTTT

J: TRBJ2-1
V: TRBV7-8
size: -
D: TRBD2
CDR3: CASSFHPSGGALEQFF
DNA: TGTGCCAGCAGCTTTCATCCAAGCGGGGGAGCCCTTGAGCAGTTCTTC